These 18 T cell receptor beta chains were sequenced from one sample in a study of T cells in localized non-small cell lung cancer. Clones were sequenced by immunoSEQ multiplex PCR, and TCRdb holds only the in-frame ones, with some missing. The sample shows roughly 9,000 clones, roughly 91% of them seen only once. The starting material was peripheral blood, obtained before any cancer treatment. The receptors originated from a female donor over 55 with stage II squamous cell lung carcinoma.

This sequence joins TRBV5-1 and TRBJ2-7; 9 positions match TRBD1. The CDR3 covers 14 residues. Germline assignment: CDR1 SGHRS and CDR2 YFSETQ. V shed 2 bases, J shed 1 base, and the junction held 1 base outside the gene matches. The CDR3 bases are TGCGCCAGCAGCTTAGGACAGGGGTCCTACGAGCAGTACTTC. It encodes CASSLGQGSYEQYF.

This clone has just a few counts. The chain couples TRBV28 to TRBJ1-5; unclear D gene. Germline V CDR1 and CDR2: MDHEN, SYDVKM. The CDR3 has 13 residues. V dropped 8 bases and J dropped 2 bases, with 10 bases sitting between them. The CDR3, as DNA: TGTGCCAGCCAACGGAAGGGCAATCAGCCCCAGCATTTT. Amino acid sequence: CASQRKGNQPQHF.

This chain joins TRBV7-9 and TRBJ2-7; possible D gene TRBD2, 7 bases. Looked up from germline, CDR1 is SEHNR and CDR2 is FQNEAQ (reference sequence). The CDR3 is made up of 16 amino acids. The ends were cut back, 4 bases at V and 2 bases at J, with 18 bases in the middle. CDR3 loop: CASSWGGRATAYEQYF. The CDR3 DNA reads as TGTGCCAGCAGCTGGGGGGGCCGGGCTACCGCCTACGAGCAGTACTTC.

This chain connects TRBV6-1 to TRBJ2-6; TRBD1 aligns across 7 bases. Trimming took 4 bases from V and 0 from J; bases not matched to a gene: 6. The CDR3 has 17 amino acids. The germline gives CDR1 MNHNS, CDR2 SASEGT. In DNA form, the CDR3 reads TGTGCCAGCAGTGGCCGGACAGGACCCTCTGGGGCCAACGTCCTGACTTTC. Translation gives CASSGRTGPSGANVLTF.

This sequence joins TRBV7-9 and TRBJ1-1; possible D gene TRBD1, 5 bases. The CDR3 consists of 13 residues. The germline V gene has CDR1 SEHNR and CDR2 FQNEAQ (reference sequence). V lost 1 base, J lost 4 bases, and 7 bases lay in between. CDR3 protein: CASSLDQGTEAFF. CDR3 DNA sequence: TGTGCCAGCAGCTTAGATCAGGGCACTGAAGCTTTCTTT.

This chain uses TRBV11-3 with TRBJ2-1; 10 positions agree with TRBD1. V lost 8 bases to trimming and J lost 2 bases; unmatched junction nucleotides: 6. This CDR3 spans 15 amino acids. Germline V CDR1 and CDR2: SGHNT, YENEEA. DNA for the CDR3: TGTGCCAGCTCCACCGGGACAGGGGCCTACAATGAGCAGTTCTTC. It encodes CASSTGTGAYNEQFF.

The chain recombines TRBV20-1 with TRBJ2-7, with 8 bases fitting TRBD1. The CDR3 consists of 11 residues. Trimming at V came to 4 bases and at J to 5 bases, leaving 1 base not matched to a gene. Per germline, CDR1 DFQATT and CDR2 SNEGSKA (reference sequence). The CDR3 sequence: CSAKDRDEQYF. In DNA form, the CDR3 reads TGCAGTGCTAAGGACAGGGACGAGCAGTACTTC.

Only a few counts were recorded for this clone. The chain's CDR3 is CASSRGAGAGETQYF. The CDR3 DNA sequence: TGCGCCAGCAGCCGCGGGGCGGGGGCAGGGGAGACCCAGTACTTC. V gene TRBV5-1 combines with J gene TRBJ2-5; maybe TRBD2 (7 bases). Deletions cut 4 bases from V and 5 bases from J, with 18 bases between. The CDR3 has 15 residues. Per the germline V gene, CDR1 is SGHRS and CDR2 is YFSETQ.

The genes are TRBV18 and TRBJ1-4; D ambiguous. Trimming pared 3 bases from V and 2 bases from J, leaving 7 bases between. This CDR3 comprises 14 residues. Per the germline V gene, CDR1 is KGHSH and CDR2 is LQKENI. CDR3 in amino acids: CASSPLGTNEKLFF. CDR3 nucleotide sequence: TGTGCCAGCTCACCGTTAGGGACTAATGAAAAACTGTTTTTT.

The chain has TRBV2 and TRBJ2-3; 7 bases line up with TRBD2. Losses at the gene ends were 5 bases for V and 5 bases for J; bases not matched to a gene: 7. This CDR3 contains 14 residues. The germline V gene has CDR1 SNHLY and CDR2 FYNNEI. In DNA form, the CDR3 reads TGTGCCAGCAGTCCCAGCGGGGTGGGAGATACGCAGTATTTT. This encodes CASSPSGVGDTQYF.

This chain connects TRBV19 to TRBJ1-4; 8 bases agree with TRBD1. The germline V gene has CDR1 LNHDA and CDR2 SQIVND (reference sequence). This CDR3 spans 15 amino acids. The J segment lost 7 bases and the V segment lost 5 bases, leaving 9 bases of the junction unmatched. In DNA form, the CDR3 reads TGTGCCAGTAGTGGAACAGGGGGTAGGGGTGAAAAACTGTTTTTT. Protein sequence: CASSGTGGRGEKLFF.

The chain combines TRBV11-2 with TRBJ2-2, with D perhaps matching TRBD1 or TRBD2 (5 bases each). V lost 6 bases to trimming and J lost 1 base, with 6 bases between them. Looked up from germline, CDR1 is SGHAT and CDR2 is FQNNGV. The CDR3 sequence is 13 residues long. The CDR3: CASRRGNTGELFF. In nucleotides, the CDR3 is TGTGCCAGCAGGAGGGGGAACACCGGGGAGCTGTTTTTT.

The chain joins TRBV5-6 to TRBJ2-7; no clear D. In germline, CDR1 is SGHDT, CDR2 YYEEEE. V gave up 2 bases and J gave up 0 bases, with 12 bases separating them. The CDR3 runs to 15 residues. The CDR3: CASSFTGQISYEQYF. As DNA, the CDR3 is TGTGCCAGCAGCTTTACCGGGCAGATCTCCTACGAGCAGTACTTC.

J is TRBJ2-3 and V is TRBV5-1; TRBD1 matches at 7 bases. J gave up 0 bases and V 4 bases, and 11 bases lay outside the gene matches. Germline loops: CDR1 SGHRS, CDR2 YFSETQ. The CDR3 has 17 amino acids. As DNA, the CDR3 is TGCGCCAGCAGCCGAGGGGACAGTACAACTAGCACAGATACGCAGTATTTT. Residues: CASSRGDSTTSTDTQYF.

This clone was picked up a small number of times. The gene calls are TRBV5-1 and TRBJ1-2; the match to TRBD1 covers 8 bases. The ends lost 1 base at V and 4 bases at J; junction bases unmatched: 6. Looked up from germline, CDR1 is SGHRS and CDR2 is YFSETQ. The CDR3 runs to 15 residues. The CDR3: CASSLSPGQAYGYTF. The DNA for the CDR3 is TGCGCCAGCAGCTTGTCCCCGGGACAGGCCTATGGCTACACCTTC. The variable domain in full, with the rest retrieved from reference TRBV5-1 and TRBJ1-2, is KAGVTQTPRYLIKTRGQQVTLSCSPISGHRSVSWYQQTPGQGLQFLFEYFSETQRNKGNFPGRFSGRQFSNSRSEMNVSTLELGDSALYLCASSLSPGQAYGYTFGSGTRLTVV.

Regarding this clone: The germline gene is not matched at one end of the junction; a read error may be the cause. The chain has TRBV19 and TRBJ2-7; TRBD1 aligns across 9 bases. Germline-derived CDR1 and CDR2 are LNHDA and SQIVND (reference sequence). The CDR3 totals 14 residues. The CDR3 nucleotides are TGTGCCAGTAGTATCACAGGGGGCTCCTCCGAGCAGTACTTC. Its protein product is CASSITGGSSEQYF.

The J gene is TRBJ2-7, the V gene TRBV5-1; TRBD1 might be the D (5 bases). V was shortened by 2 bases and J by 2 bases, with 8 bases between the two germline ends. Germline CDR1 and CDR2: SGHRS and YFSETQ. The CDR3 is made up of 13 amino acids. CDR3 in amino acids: CASSLRQTYEQYF. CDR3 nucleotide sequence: TGCGCCAGCAGCTTAAGACAGACCTACGAGCAGTACTTC.

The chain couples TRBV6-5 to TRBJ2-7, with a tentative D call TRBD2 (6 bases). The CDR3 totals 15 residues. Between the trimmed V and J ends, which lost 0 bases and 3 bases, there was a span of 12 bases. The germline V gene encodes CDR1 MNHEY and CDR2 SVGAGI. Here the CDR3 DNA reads TGTGCCAGCAGTTACTCGGCTAGCGACAACTACGAGCAGTACTTC. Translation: CASSYSASDNYEQYF.